This paragraph covers one TCR beta chain sequence. The antigen remains unidentified. These data originate in a study of identical twins. Study-wide findings and caveats: Low generation-probability sequences were in excess among twin-shared out-of-frame alpha sequences. Out-of-frame TCR alpha sharing observed in monozygotic twins exceeded model estimates.

In every case, the donor was a healthy Caucasian. TCRdb reanalysed the 5' RACE reads using MiXCR and keeps one entry per CDR3 protein. Here the sample spans approximately 530,000 distinct CDR3 sequences, around 24% being singletons. CDR3 length equals 18 residues. Germline V gene sequence: CDR1 SGHAT, CDR2 FQDESV (reference sequence). Trimming left V 5 bases short and J 0 bases short, with 20 bases between. These data were also reused for a study on yellow fever vaccine responses in identical twins.

The sequenced sample consisted of CD4+ T cells sorted from blood. The source is a woman aged 18-29 years in good health. The J gene is TRBJ2-1, the V gene TRBV11-1; D may be TRBD1 or TRBD2 (7 bases each). The CDR3 region is CASSQGGVVRSSYNEQFF. The DNA of the CDR3 is TGTGCCAGCAGCCAGGGGGGGGTGGTGCGGAGCTCCTACAATGAGCAGTTCTTC.